This TCR beta chain was retrieved from a study of cytomegalovirus exposure and HLA in healthy donors. For the study at large: Earlier work reported approximately 100 million unique TCR beta sequences from about 190 million T cells. Study conclusions and caveats: Rare sequences made up most TCRs, while some public TCRs were found in many donors. What a later analysis showed was that several of the most significant clusters appeared linked to common viral pathogens. The study flagged some 170 TCR beta chains as cytomegalovirus-associated.

A note on this clone: Antigen unknown.

Both 60 Vbeta primers and 13 Jbeta primers went into the PCR. Sequencing was performed with immunoSEQ multiplex PCR; in TCRdb, only in-frame clones are kept and a portion is missing. The table lists around 100,000 clones, under 70% of them singletons. Sequences were obtained from PBMCs. This receptor was taken from a man aged 18 to 29 in good health and CMV-seropositive.

The CDR3 protein is CASSLPGVSTGELFF. CDR3 in DNA: TGCGCCAGCAGCTTACCCGGGGTTAGCACCGGGGAGCTGTTTTTT. The rearrangement joins TRBV5-1 to TRBJ2-2, with D maybe TRBD2 (5 bases). Trimming stripped 2 bases from V and 4 bases from J, with 12 bases between. This CDR3 has 15 residues. The germline V gene has CDR1 SGHRS and CDR2 YFSETQ.